The 3 T cell receptor beta chains listed next were all sequenced from one sample in a study of beta chain features in type 1 diabetes. The whole isolated RNA underwent reverse transcription, so sequencing captured expressed TCRB transcripts. Here immunoSEQ multiplex PCR was the method, and the copy in TCRdb shows in-frame clones only, minus some. The data show around 430,000 clones, about 29% seen once. Sequenced material: naive CD4+ T cells from blood. These receptors all come from a man aged 18-30 years in good health.

This clone turned up a few times. The chain employs TRBV30 and TRBJ1-5; weak D call: TRBD1 (6 bases). Germline CDR1 GTSNPN, CDR2 SVGIG (reference sequence). Trimming took off 0 bases at V and 3 bases at J, with 12 bases between the two ends. The CDR3 is 15 amino acids. The CDR3 spells CAWSVPGQLNQPQHF. The CDR3, as DNA: TGTGCCTGGAGTGTACCTGGACAGCTCAATCAGCCCCAGCATTTT.

This clone was detected only a few times. This chain links TRBV30 with TRBJ2-4; 11 bases agree with TRBD1. Germline CDR1 GTSNPN, CDR2 SVGIG (reference sequence). V lost 0 bases, J lost 8 bases, and 0 bases stayed unmatched. The CDR3 totals 13 residues. The CDR3 DNA sequence: TGTGCCTGGAGTGTGGGACAGGGGGACATTCAGTACTTC. It translates to CAWSVGQGDIQYF.

The chain has TRBV28 and TRBJ2-4, with D possibly matching TRBD2 (6 bases). Germline lookup yields CDR1 MDHEN and CDR2 SYDVKM. Trimming took 4 bases from V and 8 from J, leaving 12 bases between them. The CDR3 has 13 residues. CDR3 nucleotide sequence: TGTGCCAGCAGTTCCGGGGGTCGGTACATTCAGTACTTC. Encoded protein: CASSSGGRYIQYF.